The next 3 T cell receptor beta chains were all read from a single sample in a study of blood T cell repertoires in COVID-19. Sequenced by immunoSEQ multiplex PCR; TCRdb stores in-frame clones only, minus some. This sample yields roughly 130,000 clones, of which roughly 80% are seen a single time; 15% to 20% belongs to the top ten. The sequencing input was peripheral blood. The source is a woman in her forties or fifties with acute or convalescent COVID-19.

The gene calls are TRBV6-5 and TRBJ2-1; the D gene is possibly TRBD2 (6 bases). Germline V CDR1 and CDR2: MNHEY, SVGAGI. Trimming removed 8 bases from V and 1 base from J, with 15 bases in between. This CDR3 region has 15 residues. The CDR3 region has the DNA TGTGCCAGCCTGATGCGGGGAAGGTCCTACAATGAGCAGTTCTTC. This gives the protein CASLMRGRSYNEQFF.

This sequence joins TRBV28 and TRBJ2-3; 15 bases agree with TRBD2. Germline values: CDR1 MDHEN, CDR2 SYDVKM. The CDR3 consists of 18 residues. The junction had 9 bases not matched to a gene; V was cut back by 5 bases and J by 3 bases. In DNA, the CDR3 is TGTGCCAGCAGTCCCACCGGACTAGCGGGGGGGAATACAGATACGCAGTATTTT. Protein: CASSPTGLAGGNTDTQYF. The full variable domain, with the rest looked up from reference TRBV28 and TRBJ2-3, is DVKVTQSSRYLVKRTGEKVFLECVQDMDHENMFWYRQDPGLGLRLIYFSYDVKMKEKGDIPEGYSVSREKKERFSLILESASTNQTSMYLCASSPTGLAGGNTDTQYFGPGTRLTVL.

The chain carries TRBV10-1 and TRBJ1-3, with 10 bases identical to TRBD1. Germline loops: CDR1 WNHNN, CDR2 SYGVQD (reference sequence). The junction had 9 bases not matched to a gene; V was cut back by 0 bases and J by 4 bases. This CDR3 contains 18 residues. The DNA of the CDR3 is TGCGCCAGCAGTGAGTCTACCCGGGACAGGGGAGCGGGAAACACCATATATTTT. Amino acids: CASSESTRDRGAGNTIYF.